This TCR beta chain was captured in a study of blood T cell repertoires in COVID-19. TCRdb's copy holds only in-frame clones and misses some; the assay was immunoSEQ multiplex PCR. The sample has about 430,000 clones; over 85% are singletons. Between the trimmed V and J ends, which lost 5 bases and 2 bases, there was a span of 9 bases. Germline CDR1 is SNHLY and CDR2 is FYNNEI. This CDR3 spans 13 amino acids. The sample taken for sequencing was peripheral blood. The origin of this receptor is a man aged 18 to 29 with COVID-19, enrolled during active disease. The chain uses TRBV2 and TRBJ1-1; D might be TRBD1 (6 bases). The CDR3 DNA is TGTGCCAGCAGTCGGACAGACAACACTGAAGCTTTCTTT. Its protein product is CASSRTDNTEAFF.